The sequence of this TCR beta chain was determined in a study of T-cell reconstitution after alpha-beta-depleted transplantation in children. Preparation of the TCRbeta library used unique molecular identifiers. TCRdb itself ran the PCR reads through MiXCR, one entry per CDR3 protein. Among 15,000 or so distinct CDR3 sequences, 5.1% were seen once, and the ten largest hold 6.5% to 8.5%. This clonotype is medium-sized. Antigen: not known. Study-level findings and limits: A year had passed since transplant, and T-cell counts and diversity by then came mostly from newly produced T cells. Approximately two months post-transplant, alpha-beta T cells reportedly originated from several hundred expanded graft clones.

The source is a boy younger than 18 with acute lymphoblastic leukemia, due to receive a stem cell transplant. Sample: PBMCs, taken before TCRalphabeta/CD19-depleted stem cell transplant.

The CDR3 coding sequence is TGTGCCAGCAGTCCCTGGGGGGGGGATCAGCCCCAGCATTTT. Translation: CASSPWGGDQPQHF. This chain connects TRBV12-3 or TRBV12-4 to TRBJ1-5, with a weak D call TRBD1 (5 bases). This CDR3 contains 14 residues. Trimming removed 5 bases from V and 5 bases from J, with 13 bases in between.